These 18 T cell receptor beta chains were all obtained from the same sample, sequenced in a study of T cell repertoires in cytomegalovirus infection. No cognate antigen is known for these TCRs. Using its own MiXCR run on the reads, TCRdb lists one record per CDR3 protein. The sample holds approximately 1,000,000 distinct CDR3 sequences; 25% to 40% are singletons and the top ten take about an eighth. The sequenced sample was cultured CD8+ T cells from PBMCs, obtained from culture after CMV antigen stimulation. The receptors derive from a human donor in good health (CMV status not recorded). Some clones in this sample may be carry-over from other donors' samples.

In its sample, this clonotype was seen a few times. V usage is TRBV7-2 and J usage is TRBJ2-2; TRBD2 matches 11 bases. Trimming cost V 1 base and J 4 bases; bases outside gene matches: 2. The CDR3 totals 16 residues. Germline V gene lookup returns CDR1 SGHTA and CDR2 FQGNSA. The CDR3 bases are TGTGCCAGCAGCTTAGTAGCGGGGGGGCCCACCGGGGAGCTGTTTTTT. Translation gives CASSLVAGGPTGELFF. Drawing the rest from reference TRBV7-2 and TRBJ2-2, the complete variable domain is GAGVSQSPSNKVTEKGKDVELRCDPISGHTALYWYRQSLGQGLEFLIYFQGNSAPDKSGLPSDRFSAERTGGSVSTLTIQRTQQEDSAVYLCASSLVAGGPTGELFFGEGSRLTVL.

This clonotype was seen only a few times. V is TRBV10-1 and J is TRBJ1-1; maybe TRBD1 (6 bases). CDR1 is WNHNN and CDR2 is SYGVQD in the germline V gene (reference sequence). The ends were cut back, 1 base at V and 1 base at J, with 10 bases in the middle. The CDR3 covers 15 residues. For the CDR3, the DNA is TGCGCCAGCAGTGAGTGGCGCAGGGGGAACACTGAAGCTTTCTTT. Translating it yields CASSEWRRGNTEAFF.

This clonotype has ten or more counts. The chain employs TRBV11-1 and TRBJ2-7; a possible D gene is TRBD1 (6 bases). Between the trimmed V and J ends, which lost 1 base and 3 bases, there was a span of 13 bases. Germline V gene data show CDR1 as SGHAT and CDR2 as FQDESV (reference sequence). The CDR3 runs 15 residues. The CDR3 DNA sequence: TGTGCCAGCAGCTTAGTCTGGACAGCGAGCTACGAGCAGTACTTC. Encoded protein: CASSLVWTASYEQYF.

This clonotype was counted ten times or more. The chain carries TRBV6-5 and TRBJ2-1; no firm D call. The V end lost 2 bases, the J end lost 0 bases, and 11 bases lay between the germline ends. Germline loops: CDR1 MNHEY, CDR2 SVGAGI. The CDR3 consists of 16 residues. The CDR3 nucleotides read TGTGCCAGCAGTTACGAGGCACCGAGCTCCTACAATGAGCAGTTCTTC. The encoded protein is CASSYEAPSSYNEQFF.

Concerning this clonotype itself: Being one base from a much bigger clone, this may be a read error. The chain carries TRBV6-2 or TRBV6-3 and TRBJ2-7; 8 nucleotides match TRBD1. The CDR3 totals 12 residues. Germline values: CDR1 MNHEY, CDR2 SVGEGT. The CDR3 sequence is CANSRQGSEQYV. The CDR3 coding sequence is TGTGCCAACAGTCGACAGGGGTCCGAGCAGTACGTC.

This clonotype was seen only a few times. The chain uses TRBV5-5 and TRBJ2-3; 13 nucleotides align to TRBD2. V dropped 3 bases and J dropped 2; count of bases not matched to a gene: 6. Germline CDR1 reads SGHKS; CDR2 reads YYEKEE (reference sequence). CDR3 length: 17 amino acids. In DNA form, the CDR3 reads TGTGCCAGCAGCTACCGGACTAGCGGGGGCCTCACAGATACGCAGTATTTT. The encoded protein is CASSYRTSGGLTDTQYF.

Many counts were recorded for this clonotype. The chain recombines TRBV27 with TRBJ2-6; D uncertain. The V end was cut by 6 bases, the J end by 2 bases, with 20 bases between. CDR1 and CDR2 from the germline V gene are MNHEY and SMNVEV (reference sequence). The CDR3 is 18 residues long. In DNA, the CDR3 is TGTGCCAGCAGGATACGGGCCTCCTCTTATGCTGGGGCCAACGTCCTGACTTTC. Its protein is CASRIRASSYAGANVLTF.

The gene calls are TRBV6-1 and TRBJ2-7, with TRBD1 matching over 10 bases. The CDR3 contains 17 residues. Looked up from germline, CDR1 is MNHNS and CDR2 is SASEGT. The ends lost 3 bases at V and 6 bases at J; junction bases unmatched: 14. CDR3 loop: CASSDVPTPGQGIEQYF. DNA for the CDR3: TGTGCCAGCAGTGATGTCCCCACACCGGGACAGGGGATCGAGCAGTACTTC.

In regard to this clonotype: One junction end does not reproduce the germline sequence, and a read error may be involved. The gene calls are TRBV2 and TRBJ2-3; 13 nucleotides align to TRBD2. The CDR3 sequence is 21 residues long. CDR1 and CDR2 (germline): SNHLY, FYNNEI. This CDR3 is CAGSGVRGTSGEEELADTQYF. CDR3 DNA: TGTGCCGGCAGTGGGGTCCGGGGGACTAGCGGGGAAGAAGAGCTAGCAGATACGCAGTATTTT. The complete variable domain, with remaining parts taken from reference TRBV2 and TRBJ2-3, reads EPEVTQTPSHQVTQMGQEVILRCVPISNHLYFYWYRQILGQKVEFLVSFYNNEISEKSEIFDDQFSVERPDGSNFTLKIRSTKLEDSAMYFCAGSGVRGTSGEEELADTQYFGPGTRLTVL.

The table lists this clonotype with a few counts. The DNA of the CDR3 is TGCAGCGTTGAAGATCAGGACAGGGAACGGAACGAGCAGTACTTC. Protein sequence: CSVEDQDRERNEQYF. V and J are TRBV29-1 and TRBJ2-7, with TRBD1 matching over 8 bases. The germline CDR1 and CDR2 sequences are SQVTM and ANQGSEA. This CDR3 has 15 amino acids. The V segment lost 0 bases and the J segment 5 bases; nucleotides outside the gene matches: 9.

The chain recombines TRBV6-5 with TRBJ1-1; D is possibly TRBD1 (5 bases). Germline assignment: CDR1 MNHEY and CDR2 SVGAGI. Trimming pared 5 bases from V and 0 bases from J, leaving 13 bases between. The CDR3 has 15 amino acids. The CDR3 region is CASSPTDNLNTEAFF. The CDR3 bases are TGTGCCAGCAGTCCTACGGACAACTTGAACACTGAAGCTTTCTTT.

This clonotype was picked up a small number of times. The chain links TRBV7-6 to TRBJ2-5; no clear D gene. V dropped 2 bases and J dropped 7 bases, with 8 bases sitting between them. This CDR3 contains 12 residues. Germline V gene lookup returns CDR1 SGHVS and CDR2 FNYEAQ. The CDR3 is CASSLYSPTQYF. The CDR3 DNA follows: TGTGCCAGCAGCTTATATTCTCCGACCCAGTACTTC. The variable domain in full, completed from reference TRBV7-6 and TRBJ2-5, reads GAGVSQSPRYKVTKRGQDVALRCDPISGHVSLYWYRQALGQGPEFLTYFNYEAQQDKSGLPNDRFSAERPEGSISTLTIQRTEQRDSAMYRCASSLYSPTQYFGPGTRLLVL.

The genes are TRBV7-9 and TRBJ1-3, with D hard to call. This CDR3 is built from 15 residues. The V gene's germline CDR1 is SEHNR and CDR2 FQNEAQ (reference sequence). V lost 0 bases to trimming and J lost 4 bases, with 10 bases between them. Written as DNA, the CDR3 is TGTGCCAGCAGCTTAGCGGAGACAAGGGGAAACACCATATATTTT. It codes for CASSLAETRGNTIYF.

This chain's CDR3 is CASSLGQRTYEQYV. Written as DNA, the CDR3 is TGTGCCAGCAGCTTGGGACAAAGAACCTACGAGCAGTACGTC. This chain joins TRBV7-6 and TRBJ2-7; TRBD1 is a possible D gene (6 bases). Trimming cost V 3 bases and J 2 bases, with 11 bases left between them. CDR3 length equals 14 residues. Per germline, CDR1 SGHVS and CDR2 FNYEAQ.

Remarks on this clonotype: A much larger clone is a single base away; this may be a read error. V and J are TRBV25-1 and TRBJ1-5; D unresolved. Germline values: CDR1 MGHDK, CDR2 SYGVNS. The CDR3 sequence is 14 residues long. CDR3 sequence reads: CANSLINSNQPQHF. CDR3 in DNA: TGTGCCAACAGTTTGATTAATAGCAATCAGCCCCAGCATTTT.

Only one count was recorded for this clonotype. This rearrangement joins TRBV5-6 to TRBJ2-2; 7 positions agree with TRBD1. The germline CDR1 and CDR2 sequences are SGHDT and YYEEEE. The trim removed 0 bases at V and 4 bases at J, leaving 12 bases unmatched. The CDR3 extends over 18 amino acids. CDR3 region: CASSLGPYRGLSTGELFF. The CDR3 DNA sequence: TGTGCCAGCAGCTTGGGACCCTATAGGGGGCTTTCCACCGGGGAGCTGTTTTTT.

This sequence joins TRBV15 and TRBJ2-7; TRBD2 agrees at 7 bases. The CDR3 contains 13 residues. V lost 5 bases to trimming and J lost 5 bases; unmatched junction nucleotides: 6. Germline V gene sequence: CDR1 LNHNV, CDR2 YYDKDF (reference sequence). CDR3 region: CATSPQRGHEQYV. For the CDR3, the DNA is TGTGCCACCAGCCCCCAGCGGGGCCACGAGCAGTACGTC.

This chain joins TRBV7-8 and TRBJ2-1; 10 nucleotides agree with TRBD1. Germline CDR1 and CDR2: SGHVS and FQNEAQ. Trimming took 2 bases from V and 3 from J; bases not matched to a gene: 7. This CDR3 spans 17 amino acids. The DNA for the CDR3 is TGTGCCAGCAGCTTATCCTCCGGGACAGGGGACTACAATGAGCAGTTCTTC. Translating it yields CASSLSSGTGDYNEQFF.